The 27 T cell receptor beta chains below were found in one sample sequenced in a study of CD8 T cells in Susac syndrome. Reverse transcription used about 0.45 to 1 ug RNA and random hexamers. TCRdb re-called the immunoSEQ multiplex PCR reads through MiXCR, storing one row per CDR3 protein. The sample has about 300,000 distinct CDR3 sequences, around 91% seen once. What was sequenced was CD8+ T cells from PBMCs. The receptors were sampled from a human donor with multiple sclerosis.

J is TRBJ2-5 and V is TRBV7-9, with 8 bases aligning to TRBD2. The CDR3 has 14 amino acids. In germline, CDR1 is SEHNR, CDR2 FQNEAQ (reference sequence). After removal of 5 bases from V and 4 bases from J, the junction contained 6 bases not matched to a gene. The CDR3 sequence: CASSPAGGLETQYF. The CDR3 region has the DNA TGTGCCAGCAGCCCGGCGGGGGGTTTAGAGACCCAGTACTTC.

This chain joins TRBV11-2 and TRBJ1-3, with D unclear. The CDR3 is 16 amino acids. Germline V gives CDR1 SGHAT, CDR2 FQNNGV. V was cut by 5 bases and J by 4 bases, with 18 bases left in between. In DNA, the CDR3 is TGTGCCAGCAGCCCGCAGGACCATGGGTCCGGAAACACCATATATTTT. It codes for CASSPQDHGSGNTIYF.

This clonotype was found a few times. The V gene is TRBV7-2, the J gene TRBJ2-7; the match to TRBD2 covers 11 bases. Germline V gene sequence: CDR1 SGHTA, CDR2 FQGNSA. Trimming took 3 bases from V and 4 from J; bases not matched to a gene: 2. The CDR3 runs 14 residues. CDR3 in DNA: TGTGCCAGCAGCTTGGGACTAGCGGAATACGAGCAGTACTTC. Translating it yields CASSLGLAEYEQYF.

The CDR3 sequence: CSVDGTGAYEQYF. In DNA form, the CDR3 reads TGCAGCGTTGACGGGACAGGGGCCTACGAGCAGTACTTC. The chain carries TRBV29-1 and TRBJ2-7; 10 bases are a match to TRBD1. The germline V gene has CDR1 SQVTM and CDR2 ANQGSEA. CDR3 length equals 13 residues. V was clipped by 3 bases and J by 2 bases; unmatched bases: 1.

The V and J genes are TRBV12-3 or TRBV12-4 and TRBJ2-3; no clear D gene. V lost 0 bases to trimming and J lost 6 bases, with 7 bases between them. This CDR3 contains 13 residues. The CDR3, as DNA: TGTGCCAGCAGTTTAGCCCCCTTTGATACGCAGTATTTT. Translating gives CASSLAPFDTQYF.

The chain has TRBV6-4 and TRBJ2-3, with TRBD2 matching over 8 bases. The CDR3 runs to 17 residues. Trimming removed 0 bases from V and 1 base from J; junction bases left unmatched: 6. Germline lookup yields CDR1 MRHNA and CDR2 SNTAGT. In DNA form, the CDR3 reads TGTGCCAGCAGTGACTCGAGCGCGGGAGGAGGCACAGATACGCAGTATTTT. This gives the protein CASSDSSAGGGTDTQYF.

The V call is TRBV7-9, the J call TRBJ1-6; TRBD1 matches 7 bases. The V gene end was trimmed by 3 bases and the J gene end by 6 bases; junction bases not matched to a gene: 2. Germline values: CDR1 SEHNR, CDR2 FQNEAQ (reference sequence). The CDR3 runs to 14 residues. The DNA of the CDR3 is TGTGCCAGCAGCTTGGGGACAGTTAATTCACCCCTCCACTTT. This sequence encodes CASSLGTVNSPLHF.

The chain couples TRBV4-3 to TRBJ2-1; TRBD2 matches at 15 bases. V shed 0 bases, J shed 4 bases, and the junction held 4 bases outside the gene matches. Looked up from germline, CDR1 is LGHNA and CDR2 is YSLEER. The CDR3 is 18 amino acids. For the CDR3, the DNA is TGCGCCAGCAGCCAAGACGGACTAGCGGGGGGGTGGTACAATGAGCAGTTCTTC. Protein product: CASSQDGLAGGWYNEQFF.

CDR3 DNA sequence: TGTGCCAGTAGATTGGGACCTTTTACGGGAGATACGCAGTATTTT. Protein: CASRLGPFTGDTQYF. The chain recombines TRBV6-2 or TRBV6-3 with TRBJ2-3, with D perhaps being TRBD1 or TRBD2 (5 bases each). The CDR3 sequence is 15 residues long. Germline loops: CDR1 MNHEY, CDR2 SVGEGT. Trimming pared 9 bases from V and 5 bases from J, leaving 21 bases between.

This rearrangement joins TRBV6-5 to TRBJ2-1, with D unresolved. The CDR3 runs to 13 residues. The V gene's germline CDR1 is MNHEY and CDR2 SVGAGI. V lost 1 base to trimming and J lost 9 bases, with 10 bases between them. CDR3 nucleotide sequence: TGTGCCAGCAGTTACTTGCGTTCCGCTGAGCAGTTCTTC. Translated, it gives CASSYLRSAEQFF.

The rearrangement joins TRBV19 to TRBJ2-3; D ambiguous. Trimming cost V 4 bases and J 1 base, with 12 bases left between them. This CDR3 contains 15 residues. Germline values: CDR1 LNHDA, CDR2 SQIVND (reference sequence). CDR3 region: CASSTHAGGTDTQYF. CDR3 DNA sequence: TGTGCCAGTAGTACCCACGCTGGGGGCACAGATACGCAGTATTTT. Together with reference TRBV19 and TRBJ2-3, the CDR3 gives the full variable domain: DGGITQSPKYLFRKEGQNVTLSCEQNLNHDAMYWYRQDPGQGLRLIYYSQIVNDFQKGDIAEGYSVSREKKESFPLTVTSAQKNPTAFYLCASSTHAGGTDTQYFGPGTRLTVL.

CDR3 protein: CSVIIPTGVPGYTF. CDR3 bases: TGCAGCGTTATCATCCCCACAGGGGTCCCTGGGTACACCTTC. The chain uses TRBV29-1 and TRBJ1-2; 7 bases fit TRBD1. The CDR3 runs to 14 residues. V was pared by 5 bases and J by 11 bases, with 17 bases of the junction left unmatched. Per germline, CDR1 SQVTM and CDR2 ANQGSEA.

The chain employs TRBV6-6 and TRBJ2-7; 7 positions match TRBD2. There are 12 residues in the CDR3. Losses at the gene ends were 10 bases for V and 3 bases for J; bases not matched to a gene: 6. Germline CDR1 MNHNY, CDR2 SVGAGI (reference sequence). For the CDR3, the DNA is TGTGCCACTCAGGGCGGGGGCTACGAGCAGTACTTC. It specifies CATQGGGYEQYF.

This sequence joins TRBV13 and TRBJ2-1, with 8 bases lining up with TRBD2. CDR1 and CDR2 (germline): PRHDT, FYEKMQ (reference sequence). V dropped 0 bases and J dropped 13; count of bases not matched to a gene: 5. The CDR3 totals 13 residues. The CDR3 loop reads CASSLGVGGVQFF. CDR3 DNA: TGTGCCAGCAGCTTAGGCGTCGGGGGGGTACAGTTCTTC.

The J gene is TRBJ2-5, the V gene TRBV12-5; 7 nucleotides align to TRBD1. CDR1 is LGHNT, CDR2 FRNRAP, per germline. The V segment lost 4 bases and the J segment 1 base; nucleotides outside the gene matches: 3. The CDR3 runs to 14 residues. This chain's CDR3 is CASGSGTAQETQYF. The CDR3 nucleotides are TGTGCTAGTGGTTCCGGGACAGCCCAAGAGACCCAGTACTTC.

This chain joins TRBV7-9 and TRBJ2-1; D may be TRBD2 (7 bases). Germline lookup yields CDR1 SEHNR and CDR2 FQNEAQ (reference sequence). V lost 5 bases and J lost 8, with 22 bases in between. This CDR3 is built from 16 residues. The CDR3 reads CASSRITGGRYDEQFF. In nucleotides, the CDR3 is TGTGCCAGCAGCCGTATAACGGGGGGCAGGTACGATGAGCAGTTCTTC. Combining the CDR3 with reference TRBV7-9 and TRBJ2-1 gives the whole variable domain DTGVSQNPRHKITKRGQNVTFRCDPISEHNRLYWYRQTLGQGPEFLTYFQNEAQLEKSRLLSDRFSAERPKGSFSTLEIQRTEQGDSAMYLCASSRITGGRYDEQFFGPGTRLTVL.

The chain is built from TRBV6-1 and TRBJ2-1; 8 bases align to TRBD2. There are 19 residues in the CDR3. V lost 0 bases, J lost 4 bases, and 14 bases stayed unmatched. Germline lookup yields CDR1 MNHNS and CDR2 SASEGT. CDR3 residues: CASSEAPDLTSGPYNEQFF. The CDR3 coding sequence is TGTGCCAGCAGTGAAGCGCCGGATCTAACTAGCGGACCTTACAATGAGCAGTTCTTC.

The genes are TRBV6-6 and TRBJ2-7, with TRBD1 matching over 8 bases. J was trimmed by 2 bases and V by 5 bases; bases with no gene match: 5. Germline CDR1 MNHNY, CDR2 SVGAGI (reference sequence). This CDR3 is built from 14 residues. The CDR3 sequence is CASSHRGVAYEQYF. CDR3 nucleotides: TGTGCCAGCAGTCACAGGGGGGTTGCCTACGAGCAGTACTTC.

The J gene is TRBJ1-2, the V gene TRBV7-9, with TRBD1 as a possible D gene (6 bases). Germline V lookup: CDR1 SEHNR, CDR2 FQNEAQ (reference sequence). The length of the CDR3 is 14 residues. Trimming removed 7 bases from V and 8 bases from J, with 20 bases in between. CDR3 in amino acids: CASIQTTGSDGYTF. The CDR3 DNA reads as TGTGCCAGCATCCAAACAACAGGGTCGGACGGCTACACCTTC.

CDR3 DNA: TGTGCCAGTAAAGAGTGGGCCTGGAGCTCCTACGAGCAGTACTTC. It is translated as CASKEWAWSSYEQYF. This chain joins TRBV19 and TRBJ2-7; D ambiguous. V lost 7 bases and J lost 0, with 16 bases in between. Germline V gene lookup returns CDR1 LNHDA and CDR2 SQIVND (reference sequence). CDR3 size: 15 residues. The whole variable domain, remainder taken from reference TRBV19 and TRBJ2-7, is DGGITQSPKYLFRKEGQNVTLSCEQNLNHDAMYWYRQDPGQGLRLIYYSQIVNDFQKGDIAEGYSVSREKKESFPLTVTSAQKNPTAFYLCASKEWAWSSYEQYFGPGTRLTVT.

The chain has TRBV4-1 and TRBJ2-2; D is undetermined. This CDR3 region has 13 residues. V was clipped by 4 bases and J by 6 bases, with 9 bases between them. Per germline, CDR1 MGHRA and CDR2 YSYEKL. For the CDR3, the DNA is TGCGCCAGCAGCCGGCAGGCCCCCGGGGAGCTGTTTTTT. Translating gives CASSRQAPGELFF.

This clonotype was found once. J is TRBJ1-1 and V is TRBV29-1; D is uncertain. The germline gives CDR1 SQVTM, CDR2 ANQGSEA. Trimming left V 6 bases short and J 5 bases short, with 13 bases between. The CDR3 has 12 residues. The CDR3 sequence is CSVVKDTTEAFF. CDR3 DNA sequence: TGCAGCGTGGTCAAGGATACGACTGAAGCTTTCTTT. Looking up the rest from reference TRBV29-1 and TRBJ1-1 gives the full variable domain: SAVISQKPSRDICQRGTSLTIQCQVDSQVTMMFWYRQQPGQSLTLIATANQGSEATYESGFVIDKFPISRPNLTFSTLTVSNMSPEDSSIYLCSVVKDTTEAFFGQGTRLTVV.

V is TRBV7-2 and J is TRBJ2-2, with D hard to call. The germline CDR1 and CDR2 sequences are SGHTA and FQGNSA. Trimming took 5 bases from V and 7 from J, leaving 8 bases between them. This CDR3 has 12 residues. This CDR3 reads CASSPLHGELFF. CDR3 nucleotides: TGTGCCAGCAGCCCGCTCCACGGGGAGCTGTTTTTT.

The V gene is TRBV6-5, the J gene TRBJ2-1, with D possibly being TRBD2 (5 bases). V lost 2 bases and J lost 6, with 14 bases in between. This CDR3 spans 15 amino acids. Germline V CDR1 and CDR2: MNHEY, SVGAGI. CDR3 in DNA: TGTGCCAGCAGTTACGAAGGGAGCCACGGCAATGAGCAGTTCTTC. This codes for CASSYEGSHGNEQFF.

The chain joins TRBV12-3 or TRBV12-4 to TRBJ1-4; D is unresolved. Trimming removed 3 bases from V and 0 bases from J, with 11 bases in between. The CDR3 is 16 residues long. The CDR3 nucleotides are TGTGCCAGCAGTTTGACTAGTCCCGCAACTAATGAAAAACTGTTTTTT. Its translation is CASSLTSPATNEKLFF.

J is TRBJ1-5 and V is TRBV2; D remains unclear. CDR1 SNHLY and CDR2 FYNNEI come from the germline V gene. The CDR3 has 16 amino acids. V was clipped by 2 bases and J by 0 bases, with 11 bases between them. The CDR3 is CASSEFRVVSNQPQHF. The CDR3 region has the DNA TGTGCCAGCAGTGAATTTCGTGTGGTTAGCAATCAGCCCCAGCATTTT.

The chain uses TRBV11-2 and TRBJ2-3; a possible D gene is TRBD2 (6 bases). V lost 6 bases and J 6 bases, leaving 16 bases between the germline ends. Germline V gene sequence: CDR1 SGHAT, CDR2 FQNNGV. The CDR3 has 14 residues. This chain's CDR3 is CASSSVMAGDTQYF. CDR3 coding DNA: TGTGCCAGCAGTTCCGTAATGGCGGGGGATACGCAGTATTTT.